This is a list of T cell receptor beta chains from one sample in a study of siplizumab effects on memory and regulatory T cells. Only in-frame clones appear in the TCRdb table, and some are missing; sequencing was by immunoSEQ multiplex PCR. Among some 100,000 clones listed, 90% to 95% were seen once. The specimen was Tregs sorted from blood. The receptor set was obtained from a human donor in good health. CDR3s include the opening cysteine and the closing phenylalanine or tryptophan.

>TRBV18
CASSPGLYEQYF
>TRBV19
CASSIEGQGRPQHF
>TRBV19
CASSPEGRGQTNTGELFF
>TRBV7-6
CASSPRWGRVRNYEQYF
>TRBV4-1
CASSLQAAAGYEQYF
>TRBV29-1
CSVLRTANYGYTF
>TRBV5-1
CASSREGQVWETQYF
>TRBV29-1
CSVVRIFSSAQETQYF
>TRBV29-1
CSAGDYEQYF
>TRBV27
CASSYVGGPYNSPLHF
>TRBV10-3
CAISSNMGDTQYF
>TRBV4-1
CASSQEWVTTYEQYF
>TRBV2
CASSYRGPGVLNTGELFF
>TRBV27
CASSLIRQGGDTQYF
>TRBV6-6
CASSHSTGTRRQTQYF
>TRBV2
CASRDMNTEAFF
>TRBV14
CASRQQGSPTQYF
>TRBV28
CASILEGVKREGFLDTQYF
>TRBV7-2
CASSQLAGVGNEQFF
>TRBV2
CASTREQGRGDYGYTF
>TRBV7-2
CASSLAVGPRAALTDTQYF
>TRBV27
CASSLYSGSNTGELFF
>TRBV5-6
CASSLGLTENTEAFF
>TRBV10-3
CATSSGLAYEQYF
>TRBV29-1
CSVEGLAGGDNEQFF
>TRBV14
CASSRIRSQETQYF
>TRBV11-2
CASSLGRNQETQYF
>TRBV28
CASSHQGQETQYF
>TRBV5-1
CASSLAGIQYF
>TRBV27
CASSLWGTNYGYTF
>TRBV2
CASSADINQPQHF
>TRBV11-2
CASSSLIAGLTDTQYF
>TRBV19
CASSARGPVNYGYTF
>TRBV29-1
CSVAMGPETQYF
>TRBV10-3
CAIRGTDNQPQHF
>TRBV28
CASSLGAPYEQYF
>TRBV7-8
CASSLELTTGELFF